The clone carrying this TCR beta chain was recorded at least ten times. Antigen: not known. This entry belongs to a study of blood T cells in healthy people across ages. Study-level results: Long-lived and aged donors differed, with more naive CD4+ cells and higher diversity in the long-lived. Diversity of TCR beta correlated strongly with naive T cell percentage. Estimated diversity that came from one million T cells was considered an underestimate.

A J-beta primer mix and a sample-barcoded 5' primer were used in a second PCR of roughly 6 to 11 cycles. Each cDNA was tagged by a template-switch adaptor containing 12 random nucleotides. TCRdb analysed the 5' RACE reads with MiXCR anew, one entry per CDR3 protein. The sample shows 600,000 or so distinct CDR3 sequences, less than 60% of them seen only once. Looked up from germline, CDR1 is SGHTA and CDR2 is FQGTGA. V was clipped by 2 bases and J by 5 bases, with 11 bases between them. The CDR3 covers 14 residues. The rearrangement uses TRBV7-3 and TRBJ2-3, with D possibly matching TRBD2 (6 bases). The receptor was isolated from a man at least 80 years old in good health. The sequenced sample consisted of blood. In DNA, the CDR3 is TGTGCCAGCAGCTTAGGGAGGACGGGAGATACGCAGTATTTT. It codes for CASSLGRTGDTQYF.